Listed below are T cell receptor beta chains from one sample, sequenced in a study of T cell repertoires in cytomegalovirus infection. MiXCR, applied by TCRdb to the reads, yields one record per CDR3 protein. The table shows fewer than 550,000 distinct CDR3 sequences, with approximately 17% occurring only once. The sample was CD8+ T cells from PBMCs. All receptors derive from a human donor in good health (CMV status not recorded). Some clones in this sample may be carry-over from other donors' samples. CDR3s include the opening cysteine and the closing phenylalanine or tryptophan. The D gene is left open where the match is weak. Part of the rows lack a size; the others show once, few, many or a class for expanded clones.

d_call: TRBD2
clone_size: few
j_call: TRBJ2-7
v_call: TRBV28
cdr3_nt: TGTGCCAGCAGTCGGCGGGAGGACGAGCAGTACTTC
cdr3_aa: CASSRREDEQYF

d_call: TRBD2
clone_size: few
j_call: TRBJ2-5
v_call: TRBV20-1
cdr3_nt: TGCAGTGCTAGAGAGCTACTAGCGGGAGCATCAGAGACCCAGTACTTC
cdr3_aa: CSARELLAGASETQYF

d_call: -
clone_size: many
j_call: TRBJ2-5
v_call: TRBV11-2
cdr3_nt: TGTGCCAGCACCTCAGAGGGCCCTAGCGTCCCTCAAGAGACCCAGTACTTC
cdr3_aa: CASTSEGPSVPQETQYF

d_call: TRBD1
clone_size: many
j_call: TRBJ2-7
v_call: TRBV10-3
cdr3_nt: TGTGCCATCTTGACAGGGGCCTACGAGCAGTACTTC
cdr3_aa: CAILTGAYEQYF

d_call: TRBD1
clone_size: -
j_call: TRBJ1-3
v_call: TRBV28
cdr3_nt: TGTGCCAGCAGTTCGGGGACAGGGGGAAACACCATATATTTT
cdr3_aa: CASSSGTGGNTIYF

d_call: -
clone_size: -
j_call: TRBJ2-7
v_call: TRBV2
cdr3_nt: TGTGCCAGCAGTGATAGGAGCGGCTACGAGCAGTACTTC
cdr3_aa: CASSDRSGYEQYF

d_call: TRBD2
clone_size: many
j_call: TRBJ2-3
v_call: TRBV7-8
cdr3_nt: TGTGCCAGCAGCTTAGCTAGCGGGAGTGGCACAGATACGCAGTATTTT
cdr3_aa: CASSLASGSGTDTQYF

d_call: -
clone_size: few
j_call: TRBJ2-7
v_call: TRBV15
cdr3_nt: TGTGCCACCAGCAGACCTGGCCAGGAGAACTACGAGCAGTACTTC
cdr3_aa: CATSRPGQENYEQYF

d_call: -
clone_size: many
j_call: TRBJ1-2
v_call: TRBV6-1
cdr3_nt: TGTGCCAGCAGCGCTACAGGGAGGGATAACTATGGCTACACCTTC
cdr3_aa: CASSATGRDNYGYTF

d_call: -
clone_size: -
j_call: TRBJ2-1
v_call: TRBV9
cdr3_nt: TGTGCCAGCAGCGTAGTAGGCTTAAGGACGAGCTCCTACAATGAGCAGTTCTTC
cdr3_aa: CASSVVGLRTSSYNEQFF

d_call: -
clone_size: few
j_call: TRBJ1-1
v_call: TRBV27
cdr3_nt: TGTGCCAGCAGTTCGAGAGTGCCCACTGAAGCTTTCTTT
cdr3_aa: CASSSRVPTEAFF

d_call: TRBD1
clone_size: few
j_call: TRBJ2-1
v_call: TRBV24-1
cdr3_nt: TGTGCCACCAGTGGAATCCGAGACAGGGTGGGAGAGCAGTTCTTC
cdr3_aa: CATSGIRDRVGEQFF

d_call: -
clone_size: once
j_call: TRBJ2-1
v_call: TRBV3-1
cdr3_nt: TGTGCCAGCAGCCAAGATGGTAGGAGCTCCTACAATGAGCAGTTCTTC
cdr3_aa: CASSQDGRSSYNEQFF

d_call: -
clone_size: -
j_call: TRBJ2-2
v_call: TRBV19
cdr3_nt: TGTGCCAGTAGTATAGAGGGTAACTCTTTCGGGGAGCTGTTTTTT
cdr3_aa: CASSIEGNSFGELFF